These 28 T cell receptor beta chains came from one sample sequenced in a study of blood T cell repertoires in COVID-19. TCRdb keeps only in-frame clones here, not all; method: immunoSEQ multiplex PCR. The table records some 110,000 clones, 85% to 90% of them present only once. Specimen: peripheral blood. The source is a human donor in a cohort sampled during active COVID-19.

The CDR3 spells CASSRYEQYF. DNA of the CDR3: TGTGCCAGCAGTCGCTACGAGCAGTACTTC. The V gene is TRBV28, the J gene TRBJ2-7, with D unresolved. Trimming took 5 bases from V and 3 from J, leaving 2 bases between them. The CDR3 runs 10 residues. The V gene's germline CDR1 is MDHEN and CDR2 SYDVKM.

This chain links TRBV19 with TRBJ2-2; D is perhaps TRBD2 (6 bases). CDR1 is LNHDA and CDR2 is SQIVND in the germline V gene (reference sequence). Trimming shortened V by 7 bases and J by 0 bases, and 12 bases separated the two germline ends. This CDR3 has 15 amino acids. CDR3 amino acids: CASIISGSNTGELFF. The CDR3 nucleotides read TGTGCCAGTATAATTAGCGGCTCGAACACCGGGGAGCTGTTTTTT.

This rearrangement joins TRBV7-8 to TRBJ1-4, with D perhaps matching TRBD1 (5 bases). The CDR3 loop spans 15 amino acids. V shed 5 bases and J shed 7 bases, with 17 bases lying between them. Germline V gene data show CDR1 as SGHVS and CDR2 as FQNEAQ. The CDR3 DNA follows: TGTGCCAGCAGCCCTAGTCAGGGTTTTAGTGAAAAACTGTTTTTT. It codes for CASSPSQGFSEKLFF.

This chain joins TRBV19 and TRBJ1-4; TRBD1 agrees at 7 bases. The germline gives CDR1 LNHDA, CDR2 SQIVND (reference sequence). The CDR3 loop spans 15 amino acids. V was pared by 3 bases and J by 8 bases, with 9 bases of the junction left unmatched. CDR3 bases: TGTGCCAGTAGTATCGGAGGGGGCGTCTTAGAAAAACTGTTTTTT. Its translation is CASSIGGGVLEKLFF.

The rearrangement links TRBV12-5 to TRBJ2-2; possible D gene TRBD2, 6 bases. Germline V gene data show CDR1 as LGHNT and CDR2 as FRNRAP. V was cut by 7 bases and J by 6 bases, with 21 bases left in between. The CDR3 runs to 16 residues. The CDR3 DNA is TGTGCTAGTGCCTCCGACCGGGGAGGTGCCCCCGGGGAGCTGTTTTTT. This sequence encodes CASASDRGGAPGELFF.

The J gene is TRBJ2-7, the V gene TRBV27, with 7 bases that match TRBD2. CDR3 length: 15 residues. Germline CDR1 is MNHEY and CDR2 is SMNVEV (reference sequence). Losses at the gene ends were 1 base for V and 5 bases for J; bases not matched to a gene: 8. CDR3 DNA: TGTGCCAGCAGTTTATTAGGCGGGAGTATCAACGAGCAGTACTTC. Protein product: CASSLLGGSINEQYF.

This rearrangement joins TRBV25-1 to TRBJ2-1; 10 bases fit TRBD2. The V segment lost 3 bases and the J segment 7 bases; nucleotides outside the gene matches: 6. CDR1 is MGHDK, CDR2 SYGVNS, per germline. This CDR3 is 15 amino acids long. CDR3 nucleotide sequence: TGTGCCAGCAGTGATTCGGCTAGCGGGAGTAATGAGCAGTTCTTC. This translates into CASSDSASGSNEQFF.

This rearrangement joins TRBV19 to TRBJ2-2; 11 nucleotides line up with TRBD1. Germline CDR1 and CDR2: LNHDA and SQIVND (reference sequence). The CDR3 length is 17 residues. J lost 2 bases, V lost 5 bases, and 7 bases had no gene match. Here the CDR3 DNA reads TGTGCCAGTAGTTCGGACAGGGGGCGGATTAACACCGGGGAGCTGTTTTTT. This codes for CASSSDRGRINTGELFF. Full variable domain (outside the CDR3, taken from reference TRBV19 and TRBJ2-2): DGGITQSPKYLFRKEGQNVTLSCEQNLNHDAMYWYRQDPGQGLRLIYYSQIVNDFQKGDIAEGYSVSREKKESFPLTVTSAQKNPTAFYLCASSSDRGRINTGELFFGEGSRLTVL.

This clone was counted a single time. CDR3 nucleotides: TGTGCCAGCGGCGAAGCGCAGCCCCAGCATTTT. It yields the protein CASGEAQPQHF. The rearrangement links TRBV28 to TRBJ1-5; D is uncertain. Germline V gives CDR1 MDHEN, CDR2 SYDVKM. This CDR3 spans 11 amino acids. V lost 8 bases and J 7 bases, leaving 9 bases between the germline ends.

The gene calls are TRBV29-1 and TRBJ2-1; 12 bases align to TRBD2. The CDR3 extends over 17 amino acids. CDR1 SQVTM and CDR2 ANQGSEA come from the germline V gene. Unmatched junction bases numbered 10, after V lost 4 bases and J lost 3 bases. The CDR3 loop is CSVVSGTSGSHYNEQFF. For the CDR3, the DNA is TGCAGCGTTGTCTCCGGGACTAGCGGGTCCCACTACAATGAGCAGTTCTTC.

Written as DNA, the CDR3 is TGTGCCAGCAGCCGAGGACAGAACACCGGGGAGCTGTTTTTT. It specifies CASSRGQNTGELFF. The chain links TRBV7-8 to TRBJ2-2; TRBD1 is a possible D gene (5 bases). V lost 5 bases and J 1 base, leaving 8 bases between the germline ends. Germline V gene lookup returns CDR1 SGHVS and CDR2 FQNEAQ. The CDR3 sequence is 14 residues long. Filled out from reference TRBV7-8 and TRBJ2-2, the complete variable domain reads GAGVSQSPRYKVAKRGQDVALRCDPISGHVSLFWYQQALGQGPEFLTYFQNEAQLDKSGLPSDRFFAERPEGSVSTLKIQRTQQEDSAVYLCASSRGQNTGELFFGEGSRLTVL.

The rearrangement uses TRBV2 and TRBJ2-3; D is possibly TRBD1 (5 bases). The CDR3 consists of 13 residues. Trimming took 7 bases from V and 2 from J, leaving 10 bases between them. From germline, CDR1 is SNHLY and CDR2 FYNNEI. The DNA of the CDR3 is TGTGCCAGCACTCGACAGATCACAGATACGCAGTATTTT. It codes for CASTRQITDTQYF.

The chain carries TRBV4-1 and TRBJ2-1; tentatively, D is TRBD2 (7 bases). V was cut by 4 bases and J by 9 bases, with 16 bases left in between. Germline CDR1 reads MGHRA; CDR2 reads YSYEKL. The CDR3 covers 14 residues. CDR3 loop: CASSLAQGGGEQFF. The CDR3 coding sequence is TGCGCCAGCAGCCTAGCCCAAGGGGGGGGTGAGCAGTTCTTC.

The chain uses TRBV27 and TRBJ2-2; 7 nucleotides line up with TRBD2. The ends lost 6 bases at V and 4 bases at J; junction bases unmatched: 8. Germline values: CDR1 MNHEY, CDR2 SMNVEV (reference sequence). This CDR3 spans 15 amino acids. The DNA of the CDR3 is TGTGCCAGCAGATGGGAGGGAGGGACCACCGGGGAGCTGTTTTTT. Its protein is CASRWEGGTTGELFF.

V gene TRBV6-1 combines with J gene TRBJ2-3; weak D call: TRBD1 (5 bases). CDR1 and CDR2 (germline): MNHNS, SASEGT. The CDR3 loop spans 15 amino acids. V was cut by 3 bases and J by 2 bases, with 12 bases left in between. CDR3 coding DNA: TGTGCCAGCAGTGATGGCAGGGCCAACACAGATACGCAGTATTTT. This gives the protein CASSDGRANTDTQYF.

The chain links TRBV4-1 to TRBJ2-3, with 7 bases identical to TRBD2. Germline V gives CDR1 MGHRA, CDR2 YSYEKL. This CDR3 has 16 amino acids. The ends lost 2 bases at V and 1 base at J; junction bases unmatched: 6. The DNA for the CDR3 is TGCGCCAGCAGCCAACGTCGTGGGGGGGGCACAGATACGCAGTATTTT. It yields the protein CASSQRRGGGTDTQYF.

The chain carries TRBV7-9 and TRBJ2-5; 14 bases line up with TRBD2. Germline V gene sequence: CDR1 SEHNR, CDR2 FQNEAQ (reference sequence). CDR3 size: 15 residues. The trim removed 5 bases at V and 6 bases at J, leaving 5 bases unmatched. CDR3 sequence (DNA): TGTGCCAGCAGCCGACTAGCGGGGGGGGCACAGACCCAGTACTTC. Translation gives CASSRLAGGAQTQYF.

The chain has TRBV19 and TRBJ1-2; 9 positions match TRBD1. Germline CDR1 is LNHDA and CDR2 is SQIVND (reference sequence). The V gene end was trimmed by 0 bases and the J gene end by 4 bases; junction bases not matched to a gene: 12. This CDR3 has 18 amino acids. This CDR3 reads CASSIDPGQGFRGYGYTF. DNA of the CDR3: TGTGCCAGTAGTATAGATCCGGGACAGGGATTCCGTGGCTATGGCTACACCTTC.

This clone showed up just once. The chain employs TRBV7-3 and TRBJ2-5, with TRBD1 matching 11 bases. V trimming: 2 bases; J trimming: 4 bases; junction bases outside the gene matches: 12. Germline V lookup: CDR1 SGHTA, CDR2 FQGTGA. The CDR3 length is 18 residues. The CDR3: CASSLRGTGGYRGETQYF. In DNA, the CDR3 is TGTGCCAGCAGCTTACGCGGGACAGGGGGGTACCGGGGAGAGACCCAGTACTTC. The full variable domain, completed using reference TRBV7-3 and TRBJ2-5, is GAGVSQTPSNKVTEKGKYVELRCDPISGHTALYWYRQSLGQGPEFLIYFQGTGAADDSGLPNDRFFAVRPEGSVSTLKIQRTERGDSAVYLCASSLRGTGGYRGETQYFGPGTRLLVL.

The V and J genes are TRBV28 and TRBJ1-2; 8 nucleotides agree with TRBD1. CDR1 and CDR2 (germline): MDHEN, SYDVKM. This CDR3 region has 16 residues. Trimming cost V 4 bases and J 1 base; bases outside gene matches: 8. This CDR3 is CASSWVPTGVNYGYTF. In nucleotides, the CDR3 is TGTGCCAGCAGTTGGGTTCCGACAGGGGTTAACTATGGCTACACCTTC.

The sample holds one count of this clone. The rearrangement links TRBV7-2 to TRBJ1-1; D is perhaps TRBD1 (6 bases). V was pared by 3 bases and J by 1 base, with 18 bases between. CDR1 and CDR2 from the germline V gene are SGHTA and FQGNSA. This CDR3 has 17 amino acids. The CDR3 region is CASSLGGAGRTNTEAFF. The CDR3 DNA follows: TGTGCCAGCAGCTTGGGGGGGGCAGGGAGAACGAACACTGAAGCTTTCTTT.

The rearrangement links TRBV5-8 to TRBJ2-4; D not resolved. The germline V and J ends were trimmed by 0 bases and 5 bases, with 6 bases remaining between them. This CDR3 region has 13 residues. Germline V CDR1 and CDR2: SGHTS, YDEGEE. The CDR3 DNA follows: TGTGCCAGCAGCTTGGGAGGAGAAAACATTCAGTACTTC. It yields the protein CASSLGGENIQYF. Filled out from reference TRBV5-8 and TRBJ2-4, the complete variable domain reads EAGVTQSPTHLIKTRGQQATLRCSPISGHTSVYWYQQALGLGLQFLLWYDEGEERNRGNFPPRFSGRQFPNYSSELNVNALELEDSALYLCASSLGGENIQYFGAGTRLSVL.

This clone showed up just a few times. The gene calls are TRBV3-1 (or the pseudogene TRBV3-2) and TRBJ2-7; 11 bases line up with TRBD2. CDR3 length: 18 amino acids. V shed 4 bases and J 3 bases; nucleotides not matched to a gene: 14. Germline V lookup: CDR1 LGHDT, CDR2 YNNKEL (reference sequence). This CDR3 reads CASSLTSGGLMIFYEQYF. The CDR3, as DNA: TGTGCCAGCAGCCTTACTAGCGGGGGACTCATGATTTTCTACGAGCAGTACTTC.

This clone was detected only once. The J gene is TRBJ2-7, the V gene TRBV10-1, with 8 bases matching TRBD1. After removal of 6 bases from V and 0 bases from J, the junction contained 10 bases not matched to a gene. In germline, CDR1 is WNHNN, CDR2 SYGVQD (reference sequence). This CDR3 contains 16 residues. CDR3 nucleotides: TGCGCCAGCAGCCCGGGACAGGTGGGGAGCTCCTACGAGCAGTACTTC. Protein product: CASSPGQVGSSYEQYF.

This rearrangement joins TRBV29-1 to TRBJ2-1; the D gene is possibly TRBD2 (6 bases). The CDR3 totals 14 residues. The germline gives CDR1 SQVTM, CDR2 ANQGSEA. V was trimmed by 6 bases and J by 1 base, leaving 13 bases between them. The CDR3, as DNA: TGCAGCGTCCAATTTAGCGGTTCCTACAATGAGCAGTTCTTC. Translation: CSVQFSGSYNEQFF.

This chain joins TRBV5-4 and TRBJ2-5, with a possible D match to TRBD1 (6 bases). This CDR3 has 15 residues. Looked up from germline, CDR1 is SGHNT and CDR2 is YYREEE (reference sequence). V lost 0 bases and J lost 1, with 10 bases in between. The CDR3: CASSLGGGFQETQYF. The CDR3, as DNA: TGTGCCAGCAGCTTGGGAGGGGGTTTCCAAGAGACCCAGTACTTC. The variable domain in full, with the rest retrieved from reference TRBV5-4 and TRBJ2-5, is ETGVTQSPTHLIKTRGQQVTLRCSSQSGHNTVSWYQQALGQGPQFIFQYYREEENGRGNFPPRFSGLQFPNYSSELNVNALELDDSALYLCASSLGGGFQETQYFGPGTRLLVL.

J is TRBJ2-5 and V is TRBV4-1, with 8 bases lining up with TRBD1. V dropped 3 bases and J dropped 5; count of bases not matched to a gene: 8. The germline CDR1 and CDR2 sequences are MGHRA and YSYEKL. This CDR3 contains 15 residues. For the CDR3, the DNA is TGCGCCAGCAGCCATGGACAGGGTGGTTGGGAGACCCAGTACTTC. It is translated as CASSHGQGGWETQYF.

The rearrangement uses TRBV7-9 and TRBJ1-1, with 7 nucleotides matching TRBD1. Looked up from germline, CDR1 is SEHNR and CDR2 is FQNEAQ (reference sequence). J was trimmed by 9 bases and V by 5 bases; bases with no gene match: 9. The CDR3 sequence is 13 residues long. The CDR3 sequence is CASSTGTARQAFF. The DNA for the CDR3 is TGTGCCAGCAGCACCGGGACAGCCCGACAAGCTTTCTTT. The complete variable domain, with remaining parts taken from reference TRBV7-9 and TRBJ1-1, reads DTGVSQNPRHKITKRGQNVTFRCDPISEHNRLYWYRQTLGQGPEFLTYFQNEAQLEKSRLLSDRFSAERPKGSFSTLEIQRTEQGDSAMYLCASSTGTARQAFFGQGTRLTVV.